The next 10 T cell receptor beta chains were all read from a single sample in a study of blood T cell repertoires in COVID-19. TCRdb's copy holds only in-frame clones and misses some; the assay was immunoSEQ multiplex PCR. The top ten hold 4.5% to 6% of the sample, which has 200,000 or so clones, roughly 80% seen once. Sequencing used peripheral blood. These receptors were collected from a woman between 55 and 75 years old who had recovered from COVID-19.

This chain joins TRBV3-1 (or the pseudogene TRBV3-2) and TRBJ1-2; 8 nucleotides align to TRBD1. V trimming: 5 bases; J trimming: 4 bases; junction bases outside the gene matches: 3. Germline V gene lookup returns CDR1 LGHDT and CDR2 YNNKEL (reference sequence). The CDR3 has 13 residues. The CDR3 coding sequence is TGTGCCAGCAGCTTCGGACAGGGCTATGGCTACACCTTC. Protein sequence: CASSFGQGYGYTF.

This CDR3 is CASSIYRTGVPGELFF. For the CDR3, the DNA is TGTGCCAGCAGCATATACCGGACAGGGGTACCCGGGGAGCTGTTTTTT. The V and J genes are TRBV9 and TRBJ2-2, with 9 bases lining up with TRBD1. Germline-derived CDR1 and CDR2 are SGDLS and YYNGEE. V dropped 4 bases and J dropped 6; count of bases not matched to a gene: 10. The length of the CDR3 is 16 residues.

The chain recombines TRBV4-1 with TRBJ1-2; perhaps TRBD1 as D (6 bases). Germline values: CDR1 MGHRA, CDR2 YSYEKL. This CDR3 is 17 amino acids long. Trimming stripped 0 bases from V and 4 bases from J, with 18 bases between. For the CDR3, the DNA is TGCGCCAGCAGCCAAGAGCCCCCAGGACAGTTCTTCTATGGCTACACCTTC. This sequence encodes CASSQEPPGQFFYGYTF.

This clone was seen once. The chain employs TRBV19 and TRBJ1-2, with a possible D match to TRBD1 (5 bases). The CDR3 covers 16 residues. Germline V gene data show CDR1 as LNHDA and CDR2 as SQIVND (reference sequence). V was clipped by 8 bases and J by 2 bases, with 21 bases between them. CDR3 in DNA: TGTGCCAGTTCCCCCTGGCCAGGGCAGCTGAACTATGGCTACACCTTC. It encodes CASSPWPGQLNYGYTF.

The rearrangement uses TRBV6-5 and TRBJ1-5; D not resolved. The germline V gene has CDR1 MNHEY and CDR2 SVGAGI. Trimming shortened V by 6 bases and J by 0 bases, and 12 bases separated the two germline ends. The CDR3 length is 15 residues. The CDR3 reads CASRMGRNSNQPQHF. In DNA, the CDR3 is TGTGCCAGCAGGATGGGGAGAAATAGCAATCAGCCCCAGCATTTT.

The rearrangement uses TRBV7-2 and TRBJ2-5; 8 bases map to TRBD2. CDR1 is SGHTA, CDR2 FQGNSA, per germline. V lost 5 bases to trimming and J lost 2 bases; unmatched junction nucleotides: 4. The CDR3 length is 14 residues. The CDR3 spells CASSARLAQETQYF. The CDR3, as DNA: TGTGCCAGCAGCGCCCGACTAGCGCAAGAGACCCAGTACTTC. The variable domain in full, completed from reference TRBV7-2 and TRBJ2-5, reads GAGVSQSPSNKVTEKGKDVELRCDPISGHTALYWYRQSLGQGLEFLIYFQGNSAPDKSGLPSDRFSAERTGGSVSTLTIQRTQQEDSAVYLCASSARLAQETQYFGPGTRLLVL.

The V call is TRBV6-2 or TRBV6-3, the J call TRBJ2-1; 7 bases align to TRBD1. V dropped 1 base and J dropped 7; count of bases not matched to a gene: 7. The CDR3 length is 15 residues. The germline V gene has CDR1 MNHEY and CDR2 SVGEGT. The chain's CDR3 is CASSYFTGDLNEQFF. As DNA, the CDR3 is TGTGCCAGCAGTTACTTCACAGGGGACCTTAATGAGCAGTTCTTC.

V usage is TRBV18 and J usage is TRBJ2-3; TRBD2 agrees at 8 bases. V dropped 3 bases and J dropped 5; count of bases not matched to a gene: 7. The CDR3 contains 15 residues. Per the germline V gene, CDR1 is KGHSH and CDR2 is LQKENI. CDR3 bases: TGTGCCAGCTCACCGGTCGGGGGGGCCAAAGATACGCAGTATTTT. It translates to CASSPVGGAKDTQYF.

V usage is TRBV14 and J usage is TRBJ2-7, with D unresolved. This CDR3 is built from 15 residues. Trimming left V 5 bases short and J 7 bases short, with 21 bases between. The germline CDR1 and CDR2 sequences are SGHDN and FVKESK. For the CDR3, the DNA is TGTGCCAGCAGCGATAATACAGCACCATTCCGGGAGCAGTACTTC. Amino acid sequence: CASSDNTAPFREQYF.

J is TRBJ1-1 and V is TRBV5-8, with D unresolved. Germline values: CDR1 SGHTS, CDR2 YDEGEE. Trimming cost V 0 bases and J 2 bases, with 8 bases left between them. The CDR3 totals 14 residues. Written as DNA, the CDR3 is TGTGCCAGCAGCTTGGATGGCGGAAACACTGAAGCTTTCTTT. It translates to CASSLDGGNTEAFF.